The 8 T cell receptor beta chains reported below all come from one sample, sequenced in a study of siplizumab effects on memory and regulatory T cells. The repertoire was sequenced with immunoSEQ multiplex PCR; TCRdb's copy has only in-frame clones and lacks some. The repertoire holds over 100,000 clones, with 92% as singletons. The specimen sequenced was Tregs sorted from blood. The receptors shown here come from a human donor in good health.

The V and J genes are TRBV18 and TRBJ1-5; D is ambiguous. V was cut by 4 bases and J by 0 bases, with 13 bases left in between. The germline V gene encodes CDR1 KGHSH and CDR2 LQKENI. The CDR3 totals 16 residues. The CDR3 DNA reads TGTGCCAGCTCACTGAGGAGGGAATATAGCAATCAGCCCCAGCATTTT. This translates into CASSLRREYSNQPQHF.

The chain has TRBV5-1 and TRBJ2-3; the D gene could be TRBD1 or TRBD2 (5 bases each). This CDR3 is built from 14 residues. V gave up 2 bases and J gave up 5 bases, with 12 bases separating them. Germline values: CDR1 SGHRS, CDR2 YFSETQ. The CDR3, as DNA: TGCGCCAGCAGCTTAGCGGTGGGGGAAGATACGCAGTATTTT. The encoded protein is CASSLAVGEDTQYF. The full variable domain, with the rest looked up from reference TRBV5-1 and TRBJ2-3, is KAGVTQTPRYLIKTRGQQVTLSCSPISGHRSVSWYQQTPGQGLQFLFEYFSETQRNKGNFPGRFSGRQFSNSRSEMNVSTLELGDSALYLCASSLAVGEDTQYFGPGTRLTVL.

The chain combines TRBV19 with TRBJ1-5; D is undetermined. The CDR3 covers 16 residues. The V end was cut by 6 bases, the J end by 4 bases, with 19 bases between. Germline CDR1 reads LNHDA; CDR2 reads SQIVND (reference sequence). CDR3 residues: CASRSRLILTNQPQHF. The CDR3 nucleotides are TGTGCCAGTAGGAGCAGACTGATACTCACAAATCAGCCCCAGCATTTT.

The chain is built from TRBV11-3 and TRBJ2-5; 9 nucleotides align to TRBD1. This CDR3 contains 15 residues. V lost 1 base to trimming and J lost 5 bases; unmatched junction nucleotides: 5. Germline V gene sequence: CDR1 SGHNT, CDR2 YENEEA. Written as DNA, the CDR3 is TGTGCCAGCAGCTTAGGTTTGGACAGGGGTGAGACCCAGTACTTC. Translation: CASSLGLDRGETQYF.

The chain combines TRBV5-6 with TRBJ2-7, with D perhaps matching TRBD1 (6 bases). Germline CDR1 SGHDT, CDR2 YYEEEE. The germline V and J ends were trimmed by 1 base and 3 bases, with 14 bases remaining between them. The CDR3 is made up of 15 amino acids. Here the CDR3 DNA reads TGTGCCAGCAGCTTGCTAGGACAGTGGAACTACGAGCAGTACTTC. The encoded protein is CASSLLGQWNYEQYF.

V gene TRBV6-1 combines with J gene TRBJ1-4; D unclear. V dropped 3 bases and J dropped 7 bases, with 15 bases sitting between them. The germline CDR1 and CDR2 sequences are MNHNS and SASEGT. CDR3 length: 15 amino acids. The DNA of the CDR3 is TGTGCCAGCAGTGATGAGTCACGGTTGAGTGAAAAACTGTTTTTT. Amino acid sequence: CASSDESRLSEKLFF.

Written as DNA, the CDR3 is TGTGCCAGCAGCTCGAGAACGTCAGGGGGCGGCGGGGAGCTGTTTTTT. The encoded protein is CASSSRTSGGGGELFF. The chain links TRBV11-3 to TRBJ2-2, with 8 bases identical to TRBD1. The germline V gene encodes CDR1 SGHNT and CDR2 YENEEA. This CDR3 has 16 amino acids. After removal of 4 bases from V and 7 bases from J, the junction contained 11 bases not matched to a gene.

This clone was found once. This rearrangement joins TRBV6-5 to TRBJ1-1, with D unresolved. The CDR3 length is 12 residues. CDR1 and CDR2 from the germline V gene are MNHEY and SVGAGI. V dropped 2 bases and J dropped 7 bases, with 8 bases sitting between them. The CDR3 nucleotides are TGTGCCAGCAGTTACCCTCAGCTTGAAGCTTTCTTT. The encoded protein is CASSYPQLEAFF.